The 17 T cell receptor beta chains in this list originate from one sample, sequenced in a study of T cell repertoires in cytomegalovirus infection. TCRdb re-called the reads through MiXCR, storing one row per CDR3 protein. The sample includes approximately 260,000 distinct CDR3 sequences, about 18% of them seen just once. Input material: CD8+ T cells from PBMCs. The receptors here all came from a human donor in good health (CMV status not recorded). Some clones in this sample may be carry-over from other donors' samples.

This sequence joins TRBV5-5 and TRBJ2-7, with TRBD1 identical over 9 bases. The V and J ends lost 3 bases and 1 base, in that order; junction bases with no gene match: 5. This CDR3 has 15 amino acids. The germline V gene has CDR1 SGHKS and CDR2 YYEKEE (reference sequence). CDR3 protein: CASSSFGTGSYEQYF. CDR3 sequence (DNA): TGTGCCAGCAGCTCCTTTGGGACAGGGTCCTACGAGCAGTACTTC.

This clonotype was detected ten times or more. This chain links TRBV7-8 with TRBJ2-7, with D possibly matching TRBD2 (6 bases). Deletions cut 0 bases from V and 6 bases from J, with 6 bases between. The CDR3 consists of 12 residues. From germline, CDR1 is SGHVS and CDR2 FQNEAQ. The CDR3 loop is CASSLAGSEQYF. CDR3 DNA: TGTGCCAGCAGCTTAGCCGGGAGCGAGCAGTACTTC.

This chain links TRBV5-1 with TRBJ1-1; tentative D call: TRBD1 (5 bases). The germline V gene has CDR1 SGHRS and CDR2 YFSETQ. The CDR3 covers 16 residues. Trimming took 4 bases from V and 3 from J, leaving 19 bases between them. The chain's CDR3 is CASSPDSRGPYTEAFF. In DNA, the CDR3 is TGCGCCAGCAGCCCCGACTCCCGGGGCCCTTACACTGAAGCTTTCTTT. Looking up the rest from reference TRBV5-1 and TRBJ1-1 gives the full variable domain: KAGVTQTPRYLIKTRGQQVTLSCSPISGHRSVSWYQQTPGQGLQFLFEYFSETQRNKGNFPGRFSGRQFSNSRSEMNVSTLELGDSALYLCASSPDSRGPYTEAFFGQGTRLTVV.

This clonotype was observed a few times. This rearrangement joins TRBV2 to TRBJ2-2; 13 nucleotides match TRBD2. Trimming cost V 6 bases and J 6 bases; bases outside gene matches: 7. Germline lookup yields CDR1 SNHLY and CDR2 FYNNEI. The CDR3 is 16 residues long. The CDR3 loop reads CASSDGLAGVPGELFF. Written as DNA, the CDR3 is TGTGCCAGCAGCGACGGACTAGCGGGGGTCCCCGGGGAGCTGTTTTTT.

This clonotype was observed many times. This chain links TRBV7-6 with TRBJ2-7; possibly TRBD1 for D (6 bases). The ends were cut back, 5 bases at V and 2 bases at J, with 16 bases in the middle. Germline V lookup: CDR1 SGHVS, CDR2 FNYEAQ. The CDR3 is made up of 15 amino acids. This chain's CDR3 is CASSQNRAFAYEQYF. The CDR3 nucleotides are TGTGCCAGCAGCCAAAACAGGGCTTTCGCCTACGAGCAGTACTTC.

This clonotype has just a few counts. J is TRBJ2-5 and V is TRBV4-1; tentative D call: TRBD1 (6 bases). Trimming cost V 2 bases and J 3 bases, with 13 bases left between them. The V gene's germline CDR1 is MGHRA and CDR2 YSYEKL. CDR3 length: 15 residues. CDR3 in amino acids: CASSQLEQGKETQYF. CDR3 DNA: TGCGCCAGCAGCCAACTCGAACAGGGAAAAGAGACCCAGTACTTC.

The V call is TRBV13, the J call TRBJ1-1, with D perhaps matching TRBD1 (6 bases). V lost 8 bases and J lost 4, with 20 bases in between. Germline loops: CDR1 PRHDT, CDR2 FYEKMQ (reference sequence). This CDR3 contains 15 residues. The CDR3 coding sequence is TGTGCCAGCGGAAGTGGGTCAGGGGCTGGCACTGAAGCTTTCTTT. Amino acid sequence: CASGSGSGAGTEAFF.

In this sample, this clonotype turned up once. V gene TRBV2 combines with J gene TRBJ1-4; D is ambiguous. The CDR3 sequence is 12 residues long. The germline V gene encodes CDR1 SNHLY and CDR2 FYNNEI. V dropped 6 bases and J dropped 8 bases, with 10 bases sitting between them. CDR3 bases: TGTGCCAGCAGAGGGCCAACGGAAAAACTGTTTTTT. Its translation is CASRGPTEKLFF. The full variable domain, rest sourced from reference TRBV2 and TRBJ1-4, is EPEVTQTPSHQVTQMGQEVILRCVPISNHLYFYWYRQILGQKVEFLVSFYNNEISEKSEIFDDQFSVERPDGSNFTLKIRSTKLEDSAMYFCASRGPTEKLFFGSGTQLSVL.

This clonotype has only a few counts. The chain has TRBV6-2 or TRBV6-3 and TRBJ2-7, with 11 bases aligning to TRBD1. Germline V lookup: CDR1 MNHEY, CDR2 SVGEGT. V lost 3 bases and J lost 3; bases outside the gene matches: 7. The CDR3 has 16 residues. The CDR3 DNA sequence: TGTGCCAGCAGTTATATCCCGGGACAGGGGGGCTACGAGCAGTACTTC. It encodes CASSYIPGQGGYEQYF.

This clonotype appeared many times. The V gene is TRBV7-2, the J gene TRBJ2-1; D uncertain. Germline V gives CDR1 SGHTA, CDR2 FQGNSA. CDR3 length equals 15 residues. Trimming left V 0 bases short and J 12 bases short, with 18 bases between. The CDR3 is CASSLAYPASSPQFF. CDR3 in DNA: TGTGCCAGCAGCTTAGCCTACCCAGCGAGTAGTCCGCAGTTCTTC. The entire variable domain, with the rest obtained from reference TRBV7-2 and TRBJ2-1, is as follows: GAGVSQSPSNKVTEKGKDVELRCDPISGHTALYWYRQSLGQGLEFLIYFQGNSAPDKSGLPSDRFSAERTGGSVSTLTIQRTQQEDSAVYLCASSLAYPASSPQFFGPGTRLTVL.

There are many counts of this clonotype. The CDR3 loop is CASSLSVLGTANTEAFF. The CDR3 DNA follows: TGTGCCAGCAGCTTAAGCGTACTCGGGACGGCGAACACTGAAGCTTTCTTT. This sequence joins TRBV7-6 and TRBJ1-1, with D possibly matching TRBD1 (5 bases). Trimming shortened V by 2 bases and J by 1 base, and 17 bases separated the two germline ends. Germline V gives CDR1 SGHVS, CDR2 FNYEAQ. The CDR3 runs 17 residues.

This clonotype was counted ten times or more. The gene calls are TRBV7-6 and TRBJ2-1; 7 bases match TRBD1. The trim removed 1 base at V and 9 bases at J, leaving 9 bases unmatched. Germline CDR1 reads SGHVS; CDR2 reads FNYEAQ. The CDR3 totals 15 residues. In nucleotides, the CDR3 is TGTGCCAGCAGCTTAGGTCGGGACAGTGCGGCTGAGCAGTTCTTC. Its translation: CASSLGRDSAAEQFF.

There are many counts of this clonotype. The rearrangement links TRBV20-1 to TRBJ2-4, with D tentatively TRBD2 (5 bases). V was clipped by 3 bases and J by 5 bases, with 11 bases between them. CDR3 length: 13 residues. Germline V CDR1 and CDR2: DFQATT, SNEGSKA (reference sequence). DNA of the CDR3: TGCAGTGCTAGGAGCGGTCAGCAAAACATTCAGTACTTC. Protein sequence: CSARSGQQNIQYF.

In this sample, this clonotype turned up many times. Its ends do not fully match the called genes, so a read error is possible. The V and J genes are TRBV6-2 or TRBV6-3 and TRBJ1-1; 9 nucleotides agree with TRBD1. Germline V gene data show CDR1 as MNHEY and CDR2 as SVGEGT. The CDR3 has 13 residues. DNA of the CDR3: TGTGCCGGCAGGACAGGGGTGGACACTGAAGCTTTCTTT. Translating gives CAGRTGVDTEAFF.

The V call is TRBV6-1, the J call TRBJ2-2; 12 bases map to TRBD2. V lost 4 bases, J lost 1 base, and 1 base stayed unmatched. CDR3 length: 16 amino acids. Germline V lookup: CDR1 MNHNS, CDR2 SASEGT. CDR3 sequence: CASSGLAGVNTGELFF. DNA of the CDR3: TGTGCCAGCAGTGGACTAGCGGGGGTGAACACCGGGGAGCTGTTTTTT.

This clonotype was seen many times. The genes are TRBV7-9 and TRBJ2-7; D possibly corresponds to TRBD2 (5 bases). Germline CDR1 is SEHNR and CDR2 is FQNEAQ (reference sequence). This CDR3 comprises 14 residues. V gave up 1 base and J gave up 0 bases, with 7 bases separating them. The CDR3 sequence is CASSLDGNSYEQYF. CDR3 nucleotides: TGTGCCAGCAGCTTAGACGGGAACTCCTACGAGCAGTACTTC.

This clonotype has ten or more counts. V is TRBV7-2 and J is TRBJ2-7, with D possibly matching TRBD1 (5 bases). V was pared by 0 bases and J by 0 bases, with 9 bases between. The germline gives CDR1 SGHTA, CDR2 FQGNSA. CDR3 length: 15 amino acids. CDR3 amino acids: CASSLARDYSYEQYF. The CDR3 DNA sequence: TGTGCCAGCAGCTTAGCCAGGGATTACTCCTACGAGCAGTACTTC.